The 10 T cell receptor beta chains listed next were all sequenced from one sample in a study of regulatory T cells in long-lasting Graves disease. Relying on iRepertoire HTBI primers and Arm-PCR of CDR3 regions, the team built TCR beta libraries. Each CDR3 protein gets one entry after TCRdb re-called the multiplex PCR reads with MiXCR. The sample consists of roughly 220,000 distinct CDR3 sequences, approximately 20% of them appearing once. Specified time point: newly diagnosed GD, antithyroid drugs for less than 3 months. The TCR library was prepared using RNA isolated from PBMCs. The sequenced sample was peripheral blood mononuclear cells (PBMCs), obtained at new diagnosis, from a patient treated with antithyroid drugs. These TCRs come from a female donor with Graves disease.

This clonotype appeared many times. The V gene is TRBV27, the J gene TRBJ2-7, with TRBD2 as a possible D gene (7 bases). Germline lookup yields CDR1 MNHEY and CDR2 SMNVEV (reference sequence). The CDR3 is made up of 16 amino acids. V was trimmed by 5 bases and J by 6 bases, leaving 23 bases between them. In DNA form, the CDR3 reads TGTGCCAGCAGTACCCCGGTGGGGGGGGCGGGGATCGAGCAGTACTTC. Translating it yields CASSTPVGGAGIEQYF.

This clonotype was seen repeatedly, ten times or more. The V gene is TRBV9, the J gene TRBJ1-1; no clear D. Trimming cost V 0 bases and J 9 bases, with 9 bases left between them. The CDR3 spans 12 residues. Germline V gene sequence: CDR1 SGDLS, CDR2 YYNGEE. As DNA, the CDR3 is TGTGCCAGCAGCGTAGTCGGCGGACAAGCTTTCTTT. Translated, it gives CASSVVGGQAFF.

This clonotype has ten or more counts. The rearrangement joins TRBV7-2 to TRBJ2-2; 8 nucleotides match TRBD1. V dropped 3 bases and J dropped 1; count of bases not matched to a gene: 7. Germline V gives CDR1 SGHTA, CDR2 FQGNSA. This CDR3 comprises 17 residues. The CDR3 reads CASSLTRTGLNTGELFF. In DNA, the CDR3 is TGTGCCAGCAGCTTGACCCGGACAGGGCTGAACACCGGGGAGCTGTTTTTT. The full variable domain, completed using reference TRBV7-2 and TRBJ2-2, is GAGVSQSPSNKVTEKGKDVELRCDPISGHTALYWYRQSLGQGLEFLIYFQGNSAPDKSGLPSDRFSAERTGGSVSTLTIQRTQQEDSAVYLCASSLTRTGLNTGELFFGEGSRLTVL.

This clonotype was detected many times. The chain links TRBV12-3 or TRBV12-4 to TRBJ2-3, with D unclear. The CDR3 sequence is 15 residues long. Trimming removed 3 bases from V and 3 bases from J, with 13 bases in between. The CDR3, as DNA: TGTGCCAGCAGTTTTTCTGGTCCTGAGACAGATACGCAGTATTTT. Residues: CASSFSGPETDTQYF.

This clonotype was seen at least ten times. The CDR3 loop reads CASSFNTGELFF. CDR3 sequence (DNA): TGTGCCAGCAGCTTCAACACCGGGGAGCTGTTTTTT. This chain uses TRBV7-3 with TRBJ2-2; the D is unclear. This CDR3 is 12 amino acids long. Trimming took 3 bases from V and 2 from J, leaving 1 base between them. The germline V gene encodes CDR1 SGHTA and CDR2 FQGTGA.

With respect to this clonotype: Since a much larger clone is just one base distant, this may be a read error. This chain joins TRBV27 and TRBJ2-3; D possibly corresponds to TRBD1 (6 bases). This CDR3 has 13 amino acids. Germline CDR1 is MNHEY and CDR2 is SMNVEV (reference sequence). CDR3 residues: CASIHRATGTQYF. The CDR3 nucleotides read TGTGCCAGCATACACAGGGCCACAGGTACGCAGTATTTT.

This clonotype was observed many times. The chain carries TRBV11-3 and TRBJ2-7; TRBD1 matches at 8 bases. Per germline, CDR1 SGHNT and CDR2 YENEEA. This CDR3 has 15 residues. Germline trimming cut 4 bases from V and 4 bases from J; bases unmatched to any gene: 9. As DNA, the CDR3 is TGTGCCAGCAGCTCAGGGGGACAGGTGGGGTACGAGCAGTACTTC. Amino acids: CASSSGGQVGYEQYF.

This sequence joins TRBV2 and TRBJ1-1; unclear D gene. This CDR3 spans 16 amino acids. From germline, CDR1 is SNHLY and CDR2 FYNNEI. Trimming stripped 3 bases from V and 1 base from J, with 15 bases between. The CDR3 loop is CASSDHGWSKNTEAFF. The CDR3 DNA reads TGTGCCAGCAGTGACCATGGGTGGTCGAAGAACACTGAAGCTTTCTTT.

In this sample, this clonotype turned up many times. The genes are TRBV27 and TRBJ1-1; D gene unclear. The CDR3 covers 15 residues. From germline, CDR1 is MNHEY and CDR2 SMNVEV (reference sequence). The V end lost 0 bases, the J end lost 6 bases, and 14 bases lay between the germline ends. The CDR3 DNA sequence: TGTGCCAGCAGTTTATCGAGGAGGGTTAGAGCTGAAGCTTTCTTT. Translation gives CASSLSRRVRAEAFF.

This clonotype was found many times. The chain couples TRBV24-1 to TRBJ2-2; D perhaps matches TRBD1 (5 bases). The V gene lost 2 bases and the J gene lost 7 bases, with 13 bases spanning the gap. CDR1 KGHDR and CDR2 SFDVKD come from the germline V gene. The CDR3 runs 15 residues. The CDR3 DNA follows: TGTGCCACCAGTGATTCGGCAGGGTTTATCGGGGAGCTGTTTTTT. Its protein product is CATSDSAGFIGELFF.